Here is one T cell receptor beta chain with its context. Its antigen is currently unknown. This specimen comes from a study of shared clonotypes between healthy human individuals. Study observations and caveats: Although depth was large, rarefaction showed that sequencing of the sorted subsets was incomplete. Generation probability values for non-shared clonotypes were lower than those for clonotypes shared by all four donors. In general, naive subsets displayed greater estimated richness than memory subsets did.

This CDR3 has 17 amino acids. Trimming removed 3 bases at V and 8 bases at J, with 23 bases between. Germline V gene sequence: CDR1 LGHNT, CDR2 FRNRAP. Sequenced by immunoSEQ multiplex PCR; TCRdb stores in-frame clones only, minus some. This sample has approximately 250,000 clones, with 60% to 80% found just once. The rearrangement links TRBV12-5 to TRBJ2-1, with D perhaps TRBD2 (6 bases). The source of this sequence is a man aged 25-45 years in good health. The sequenced sample was memory CD4+ T cells sorted from blood. Subset here: CD45RA-negative fraction. The CDR3 sequence is CASGFSTRSSSRDEQFF. The CDR3 nucleotides are TGTGCTAGTGGTTTCTCGACTAGATCCTCCTCCAGGGATGAGCAGTTCTTC.